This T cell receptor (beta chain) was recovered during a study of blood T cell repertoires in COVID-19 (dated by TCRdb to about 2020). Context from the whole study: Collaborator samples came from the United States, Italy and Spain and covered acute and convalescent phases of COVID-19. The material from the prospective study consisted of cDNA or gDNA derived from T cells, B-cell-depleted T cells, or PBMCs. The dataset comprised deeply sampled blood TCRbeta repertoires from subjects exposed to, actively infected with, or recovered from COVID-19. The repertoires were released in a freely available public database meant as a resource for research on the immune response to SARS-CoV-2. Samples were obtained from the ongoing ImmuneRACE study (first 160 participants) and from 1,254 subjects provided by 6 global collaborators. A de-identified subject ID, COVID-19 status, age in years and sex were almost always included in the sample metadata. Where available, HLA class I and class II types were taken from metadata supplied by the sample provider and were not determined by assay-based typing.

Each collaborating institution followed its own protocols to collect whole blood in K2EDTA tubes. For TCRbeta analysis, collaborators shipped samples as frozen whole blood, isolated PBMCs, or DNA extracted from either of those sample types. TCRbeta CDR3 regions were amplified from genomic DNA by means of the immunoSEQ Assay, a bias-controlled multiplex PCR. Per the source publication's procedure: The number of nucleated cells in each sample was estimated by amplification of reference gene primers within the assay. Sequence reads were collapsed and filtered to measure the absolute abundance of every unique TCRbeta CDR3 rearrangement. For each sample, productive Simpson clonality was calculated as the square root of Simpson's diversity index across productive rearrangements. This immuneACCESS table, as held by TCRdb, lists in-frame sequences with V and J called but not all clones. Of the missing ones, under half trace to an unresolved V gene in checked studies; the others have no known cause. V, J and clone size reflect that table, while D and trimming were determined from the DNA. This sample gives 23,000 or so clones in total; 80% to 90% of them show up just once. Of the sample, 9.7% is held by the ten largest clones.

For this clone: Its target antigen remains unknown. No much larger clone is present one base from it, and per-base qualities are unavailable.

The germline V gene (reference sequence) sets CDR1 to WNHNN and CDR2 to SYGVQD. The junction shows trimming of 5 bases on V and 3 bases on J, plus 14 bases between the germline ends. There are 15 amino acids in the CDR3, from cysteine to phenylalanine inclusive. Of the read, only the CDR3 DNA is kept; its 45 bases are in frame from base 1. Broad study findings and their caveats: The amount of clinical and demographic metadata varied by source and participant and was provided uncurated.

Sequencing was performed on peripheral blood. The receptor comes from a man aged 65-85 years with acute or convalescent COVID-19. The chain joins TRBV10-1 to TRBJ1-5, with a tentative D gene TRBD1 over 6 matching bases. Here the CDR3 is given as CASSNRDITNQPQHF. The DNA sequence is TGCGCCAGCAGTAACCGGGACATAACCAATCAGCCCCAGCATTTT.